Sequencing of this T cell receptor beta chain was carried out in a study of cytomegalovirus exposure and HLA in healthy donors. There are 15 residues in the CDR3. The germline gives CDR1 MDHEN, CDR2 SYDVKM. J was trimmed by 1 base and V by 7 bases; bases with no gene match: 5. This clone occurred a few times. The study ran its PCR with 60 Vbeta and 13 Jbeta primers. The repertoire was sequenced with immunoSEQ multiplex PCR; TCRdb's copy has only in-frame clones and lacks some. This repertoire shows 100,000 to 140,000 clones, around 76% found once; its top ten account for 2% to 3%. This chain joins TRBV28 and TRBJ1-5, with 9 bases aligning to TRBD1. This receptor was obtained from a man aged 18-30 years in good health and CMV-seronegative. The sequenced sample consisted of PBMCs. The CDR3 region is CASTTGQGSNQPQHF. In DNA, the CDR3 is TGTGCCAGCACAACGGGACAGGGCAGCAATCAGCCCCAGCATTTT.